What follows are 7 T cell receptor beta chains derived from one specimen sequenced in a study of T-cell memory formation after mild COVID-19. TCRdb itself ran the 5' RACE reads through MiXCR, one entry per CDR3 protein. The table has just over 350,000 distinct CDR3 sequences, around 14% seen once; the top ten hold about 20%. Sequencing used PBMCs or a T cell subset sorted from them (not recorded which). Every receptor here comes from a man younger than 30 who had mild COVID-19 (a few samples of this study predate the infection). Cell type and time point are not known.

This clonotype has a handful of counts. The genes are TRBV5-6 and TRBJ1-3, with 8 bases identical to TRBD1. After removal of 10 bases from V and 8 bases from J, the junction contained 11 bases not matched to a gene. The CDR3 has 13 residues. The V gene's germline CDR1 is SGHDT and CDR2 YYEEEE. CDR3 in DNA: TGTGCCGCCTCGGGACAGGCACAGGACACCATATATTTT. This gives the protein CAASGQAQDTIYF.

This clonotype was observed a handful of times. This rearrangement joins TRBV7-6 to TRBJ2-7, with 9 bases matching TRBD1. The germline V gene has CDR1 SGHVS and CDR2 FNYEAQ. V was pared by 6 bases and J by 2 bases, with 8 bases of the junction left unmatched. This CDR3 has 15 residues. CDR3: CASSLQGTGPYEQYF. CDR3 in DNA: TGTGCCAGCAGTCTCCAAGGGACAGGGCCCTACGAGCAGTACTTC.

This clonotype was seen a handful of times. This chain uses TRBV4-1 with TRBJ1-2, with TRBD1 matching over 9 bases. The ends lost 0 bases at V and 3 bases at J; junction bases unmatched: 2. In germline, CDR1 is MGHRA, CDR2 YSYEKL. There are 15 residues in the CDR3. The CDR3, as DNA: TGCGCCAGCAGCCAAGATACAGGGGGCTACTATGGCTACACCTTC. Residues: CASSQDTGGYYGYTF.

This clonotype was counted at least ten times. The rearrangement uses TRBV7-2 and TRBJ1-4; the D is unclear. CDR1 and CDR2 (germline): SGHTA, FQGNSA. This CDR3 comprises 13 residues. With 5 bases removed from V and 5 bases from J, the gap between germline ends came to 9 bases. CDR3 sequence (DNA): TGTGCCAGCAGCAGGGCTATCAATGAAAAACTGTTTTTT. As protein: CASSRAINEKLFF.

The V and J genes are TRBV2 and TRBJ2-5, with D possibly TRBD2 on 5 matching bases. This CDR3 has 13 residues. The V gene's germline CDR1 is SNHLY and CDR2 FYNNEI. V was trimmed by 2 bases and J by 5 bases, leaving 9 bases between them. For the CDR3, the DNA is TGTGCCAGCAGTGAATACGGGGTCGAGACCCAGTACTTC. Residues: CASSEYGVETQYF.

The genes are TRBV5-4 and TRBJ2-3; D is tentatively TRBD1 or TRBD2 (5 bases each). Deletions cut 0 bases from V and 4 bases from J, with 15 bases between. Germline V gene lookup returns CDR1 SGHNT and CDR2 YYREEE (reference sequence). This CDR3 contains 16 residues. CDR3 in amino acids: CASSLVGTDHSDTQYF. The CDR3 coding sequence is TGTGCCAGCAGCTTGGTAGGGACGGACCATTCAGATACGCAGTATTTT.

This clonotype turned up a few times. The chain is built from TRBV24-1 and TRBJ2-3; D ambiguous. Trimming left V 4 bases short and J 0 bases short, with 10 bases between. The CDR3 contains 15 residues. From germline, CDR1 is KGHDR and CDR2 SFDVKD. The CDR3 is CATSDPSGSTDTQYF. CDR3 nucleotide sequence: TGTGCCACCAGTGACCCCAGTGGTAGCACAGATACGCAGTATTTT.